This TCR beta chain was captured in a study of CD8 T cells in ankylosing spondylitis (dated 2017 in TCRdb). In the study overall: The study set out to find disease-linked TCR variants by profiling T cell receptor beta repertoires in ankylosing spondylitis patients and healthy donors. The whole study cohort included under 140 healthy donors and 25 ankylosing spondylitis patients. Samples of peripheral blood were taken, and for ankylosing spondylitis patients, synovial fluid was collected as well. Results and caveats for the whole study, not just this receptor: A TCR beta motif made up of several highly homologous amino acid variants appeared to be characteristic of blood from ankylosing spondylitis patients. Some motif variants had previously been reported in the synovial fluid and blood of reactive arthritis patients, which suggests shared mechanisms of disease initiation. The disease-linked clones had a CD8+ phenotype and were found at relatively low frequencies in peripheral blood. The disease-linked clones were reported as significantly enriched in matched synovial fluid samples from ankylosing spondylitis patients.

From cysteine to phenylalanine, the CDR3 is 14 amino acids long. The CDR3 DNA has 42 bases and is translated from base 1. V ends up 8 bases short and J 7 bases short, with an unmatched junction base count of 9. TCRdb records Illumina HiSeq 2500 as the sequencer. TCR beta libraries were prepared by quantitative 5'-RACE with molecular barcodes. In the original analysis: A new computational method based on a probabilistic model of VDJ rearrangement was used to identify disease-linked TCR variants. TCRdb itself trimmed the public reads at Q25 with fastp, ran MiXCR and retained productive beta chains. Identical CDR3 proteins give one entry, which carries the most common genes and DNA. The V and J calls here are based on TCRdb, not the publication. Across this sample there are a few hundred thousand distinct CDR3 sequences, with 15% to 20% seen only once. Roughly 43% of the sample goes to the ten largest clones.

This clonotype has more than one count but fewer than ten. Its antigen is unknown. Base qualities were left out, and no much larger clone turns up one base away. This sequence was found in a male donor with ankylosing spondylitis. Sequenced sample: blood, either unsorted or a sorted T cell fraction (not recorded which). The chain links TRBV12-3 or TRBV12-4 with TRBJ2-1, with 9 bases aligning to TRBD2. The CDR3 region has the sequence CASAGGGGFNEQFF. The DNA reads as follows: TGTGCCAGCGCGGGGGGGGGTGGTTTTAATGAGCAGTTCTTC.